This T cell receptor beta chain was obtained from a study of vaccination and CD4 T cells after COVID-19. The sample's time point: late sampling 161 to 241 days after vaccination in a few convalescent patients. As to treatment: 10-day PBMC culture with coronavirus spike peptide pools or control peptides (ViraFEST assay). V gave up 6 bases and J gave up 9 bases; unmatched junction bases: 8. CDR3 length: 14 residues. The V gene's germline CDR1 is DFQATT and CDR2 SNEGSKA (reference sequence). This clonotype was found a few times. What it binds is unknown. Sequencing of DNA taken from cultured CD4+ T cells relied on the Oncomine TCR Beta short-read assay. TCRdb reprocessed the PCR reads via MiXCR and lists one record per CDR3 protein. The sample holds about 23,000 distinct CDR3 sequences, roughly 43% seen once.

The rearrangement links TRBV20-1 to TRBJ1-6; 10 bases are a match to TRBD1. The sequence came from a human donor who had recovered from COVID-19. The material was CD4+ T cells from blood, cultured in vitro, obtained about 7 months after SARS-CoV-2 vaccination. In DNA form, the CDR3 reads TGCAGTGCCTCCCGGGACAGGGGCGGTTCACCCCTCCACTTT. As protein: CSASRDRGGSPLHF.